This is a list of T cell receptor beta chains from one sample in a study of early T cells in non-severe SARS-CoV-2 infection. Via MiXCR, TCRdb re-called the 5' RACE reads, giving one row per CDR3 protein. The sample holds fewer than 100,000 distinct CDR3 sequences, approximately 13% seen once. Sequenced: whole blood. All receptors derive from an adult who was a healthcare worker with PCR-confirmed SARS-CoV-2 infection or an uninfected control (not recorded which). CDR3s include the opening cysteine and the closing phenylalanine or tryptophan. The D gene is left open where the match is weak. Only some rows state a clone size, as once, few, many or a class for expanded clones.

V,J,D,size,CDR3,DNA
TRBV10-1,TRBJ1-1,NA,many,CASSEVPNTEAFF,TGCGCCAGCAGTGAAGTCCCGAACACTGAAGCTTTCTTT
TRBV7-2,TRBJ2-7,NA,many,CASSTRGRGIPYEQYF,TGTGCCAGCAGCACCCGGGGGCGGGGGATACCCTACGAGCAGTACTTC
TRBV19,TRBJ2-1,NA,NA,CASSTLAYEQFF,TGTGCCAGTAGTACCCTAGCTTATGAGCAGTTCTTC
TRBV28,TRBJ2-1,TRBD2,few,CASSLWGGNHEQFF,TGTGCCAGCAGTTTATGGGGAGGGAATCATGAGCAGTTCTTC
TRBV6-2/TRBV6-3,TRBJ2-2,TRBD2,NA,CASPPGLAKIKNTGELFF,TGTGCCAGCCCCCCGGGACTAGCTAAAATCAAAAACACCGGGGAGCTGTTTTTT
TRBV18,TRBJ2-5,NA,NA,CASSPRGFGETQYF,TGTGCCAGCTCACCACGGGGATTTGGAGAGACCCAGTACTTC
TRBV20-1,TRBJ2-1,TRBD2,NA,CSARGLAGRDNEQFF,TGCAGTGCTAGAGGTCTAGCGGGGAGAGACAATGAGCAGTTCTTC
TRBV18,TRBJ2-1,NA,many,CASSPGVADRDEQFF,TGTGCCAGCTCACCAGGGGTAGCGGACCGCGATGAGCAGTTCTTC
TRBV29-1,TRBJ1-5,NA,many,CSVATIGSQPQHF,TGCAGCGTAGCCACTATCGGGAGTCAGCCCCAGCATTTT
TRBV5-1,TRBJ1-4,NA,many,CASSMSATNEKLFF,TGCGCCAGCAGCATGAGCGCAACTAATGAAAAACTGTTTTTT
TRBV7-2,TRBJ2-5,TRBD2,few,CASSLGAAGGQETQYF,TGTGCCAGCAGCTTAGGGGCAGCGGGGGGCCAAGAGACCCAGTACTTC
TRBV18,TRBJ2-7,NA,many,CASSPPASYEQYF,TGTGCCAGCTCACCACCGGCTAGCTACGAGCAGTACTTC
TRBV6-2/TRBV6-3,TRBJ1-5,NA,many,CASNPQATGTQPQHF,TGTGCCAGCAACCCCCAAGCCACAGGGACTCAGCCCCAGCATTTT
TRBV28,TRBJ1-5,NA,many,CASIQGLMDQPQHF,TGTGCCAGCATCCAGGGTCTGATGGATCAGCCCCAGCATTTT